This TCR beta chain was identified during a study of blood T cell repertoires in COVID-19 (dated by TCRdb to 2018 to 2020). About the study as a whole: Collaborator samples came from the United States, Italy and Spain and covered acute and convalescent phases of COVID-19. The repertoires were made available in a free public database intended to serve as a resource for research on the immune response to SARS-CoV-2. Samples were obtained from the ongoing ImmuneRACE study (first 160 participants) and from some 1,300 subjects provided by 6 global collaborators. Sample metadata almost always included a de-identified subject ID, COVID-19 status, age in years and sex. The dataset comprised deeply sampled blood TCRbeta repertoires from subjects exposed to, actively infected with, or recovered from COVID-19. The prospective study material was composed of cDNA or gDNA derived from T cells, B-cell-depleted T cells, or PBMCs. Where available, HLA class I and class II types were taken from metadata supplied by the sample provider and were not determined by assay-based typing.

TCRbeta CDR3 regions were amplified from genomic DNA using the immunoSEQ Assay, a bias-controlled multiplex PCR. The authors' analysis ran thus. Nucleated cell counts per sample were estimated from amplification of reference gene primers within the assay. Sequence reads were collapsed and filtered to measure the absolute abundance of every unique TCRbeta CDR3 rearrangement. Productive Simpson clonality was computed per sample as the square root of Simpson's diversity index over productive rearrangements. The clones in this table, taken by TCRdb from immuneACCESS, are in-frame only. Not every clone is retained; where verified, under half of the shortfall comes from an unresolved V gene, and the cause of the rest is unknown. V and J calls and clone size come straight from that table; D and trimming were deduced from the DNA. The sample yields more than 300,000 clones; 90% to 95% were counted once. Roughly 3.6% of the sample belongs to the ten largest clones.

The junction shows trimming of 5 bases on V and 0 bases on J, plus 11 bases between the germline ends. The CDR3 contains 15 residues, cysteine and phenylalanine counted. Only the CDR3 region is kept as DNA, spanning 45 bases read in frame from base 1. The germline V gene encodes CDR1 SGHTA and CDR2 FQGTGA. Enrolling through a virtual design, the prospective study's participants ranged in age from roughly 18 to 89 years and lived across about two dozen United States geographic areas. Cohort assignment in the prospective study relied on participant-reported clinical history from a screening survey and a study questionnaire. Exposed participants had been in contact, within 2 weeks of entering the study, with a person who had a PCR-confirmed or clinician-diagnosed case of COVID-19. Each participant in the prospective study had whole blood, serum and a nasopharyngeal or oropharyngeal swab collected by mobile phlebotomists. Over an approximately 2-month period, participants in the prospective study had the option of providing additional blood draws and questionnaires. Prospective study blood samples were shipped either frozen or at room temperature before DNA extraction.

Here is what the overall study found, with its caveats: The amount of clinical and demographic metadata varied by source and participant and was provided uncurated.

Concerning this clone: No antigen is known for it. No much larger clone is present one base from it, and per-base qualities are unavailable.

The sample taken for sequencing was PBMCs or T cells enriched from blood (not recorded which). Rearrangement joined TRBV7-3 to TRBJ2-1; TRBD2 could be the D gene, as 5 bases match. The TCR sequence derives from a woman aged 25 to 39 who had been exposed to COVID-19. CDR3 sequence: CASSPGGPSYNEQFF. The DNA sequence follows: TGTGCCAGCAGCCCCGGCGGGCCCTCCTACAATGAGCAGTTCTTC.